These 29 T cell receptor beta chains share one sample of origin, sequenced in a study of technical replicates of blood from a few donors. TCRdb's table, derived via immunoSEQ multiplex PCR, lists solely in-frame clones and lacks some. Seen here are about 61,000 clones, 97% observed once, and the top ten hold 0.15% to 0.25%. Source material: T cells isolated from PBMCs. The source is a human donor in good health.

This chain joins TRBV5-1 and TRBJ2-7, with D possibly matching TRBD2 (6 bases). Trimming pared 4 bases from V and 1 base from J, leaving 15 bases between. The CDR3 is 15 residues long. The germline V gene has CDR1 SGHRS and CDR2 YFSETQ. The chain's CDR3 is CASSPGVLGSYEQYF. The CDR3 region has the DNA TGCGCCAGCAGCCCGGGGGTCCTCGGGTCCTACGAGCAGTACTTC.

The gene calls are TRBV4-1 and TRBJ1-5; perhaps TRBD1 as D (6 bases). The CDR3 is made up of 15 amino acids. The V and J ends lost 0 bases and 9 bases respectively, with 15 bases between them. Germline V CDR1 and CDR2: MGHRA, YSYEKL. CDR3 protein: CASSQEGGPLVPQHF. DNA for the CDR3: TGCGCCAGCAGCCAAGAAGGGGGACCCTTAGTGCCCCAGCATTTT.

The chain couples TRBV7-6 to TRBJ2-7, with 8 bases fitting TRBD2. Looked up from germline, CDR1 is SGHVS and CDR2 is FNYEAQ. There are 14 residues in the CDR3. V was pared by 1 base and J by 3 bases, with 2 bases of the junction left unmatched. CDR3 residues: CASSLGGGSYEQYF. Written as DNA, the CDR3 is TGTGCCAGCAGCTTAGGCGGGGGGAGCTACGAGCAGTACTTC.

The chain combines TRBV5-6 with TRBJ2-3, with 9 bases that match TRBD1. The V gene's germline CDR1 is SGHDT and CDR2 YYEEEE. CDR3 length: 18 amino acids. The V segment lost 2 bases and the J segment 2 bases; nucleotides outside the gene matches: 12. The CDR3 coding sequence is TGTGCCAGCAGCTTTCGCCGGGACAGGGTATTTGACACAGATACGCAGTATTTT. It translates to CASSFRRDRVFDTDTQYF.

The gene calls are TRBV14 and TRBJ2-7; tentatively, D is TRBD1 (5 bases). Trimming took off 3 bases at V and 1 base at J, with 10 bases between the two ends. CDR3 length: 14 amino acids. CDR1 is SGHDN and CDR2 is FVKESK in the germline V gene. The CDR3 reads CASSQLAGSYEQYF. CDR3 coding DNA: TGTGCCAGCAGCCAGTTGGCAGGGTCCTACGAGCAGTACTTC.

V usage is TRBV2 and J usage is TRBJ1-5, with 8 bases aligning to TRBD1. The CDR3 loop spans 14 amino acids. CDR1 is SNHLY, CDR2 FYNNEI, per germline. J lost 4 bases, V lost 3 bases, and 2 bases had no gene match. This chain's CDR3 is CASSDRGRNQPQHF. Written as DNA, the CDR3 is TGTGCCAGCAGTGACAGGGGGCGAAATCAGCCCCAGCATTTT. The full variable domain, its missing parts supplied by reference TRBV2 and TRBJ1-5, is EPEVTQTPSHQVTQMGQEVILRCVPISNHLYFYWYRQILGQKVEFLVSFYNNEISEKSEIFDDQFSVERPDGSNFTLKIRSTKLEDSAMYFCASSDRGRNQPQHFGDGTRLSIL.

The CDR3: CASSLTMAGELFF. CDR3 bases: TGTGCCAGCAGTTTAACTATGGCCGGGGAGCTGTTTTTT. This chain connects TRBV28 to TRBJ2-2; no firm D call. Germline V gene sequence: CDR1 MDHEN, CDR2 SYDVKM. The CDR3 runs to 13 residues. Trimming shortened V by 2 bases and J by 6 bases, and 7 bases separated the two germline ends.

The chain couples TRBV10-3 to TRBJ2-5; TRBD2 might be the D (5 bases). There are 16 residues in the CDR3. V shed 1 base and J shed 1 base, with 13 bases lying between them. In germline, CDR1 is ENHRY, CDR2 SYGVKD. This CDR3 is CAISEFVSGLQETQYF. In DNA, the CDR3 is TGTGCCATCAGTGAGTTTGTCAGCGGACTCCAAGAGACCCAGTACTTC.

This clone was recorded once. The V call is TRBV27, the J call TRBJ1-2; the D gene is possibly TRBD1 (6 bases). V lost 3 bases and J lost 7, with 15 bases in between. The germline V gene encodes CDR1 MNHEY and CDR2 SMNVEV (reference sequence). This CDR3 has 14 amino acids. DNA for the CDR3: TGTGCCAGCAGTTTTCGGACAGTAGCGTCTGGCTACACCTTC. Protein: CASSFRTVASGYTF.

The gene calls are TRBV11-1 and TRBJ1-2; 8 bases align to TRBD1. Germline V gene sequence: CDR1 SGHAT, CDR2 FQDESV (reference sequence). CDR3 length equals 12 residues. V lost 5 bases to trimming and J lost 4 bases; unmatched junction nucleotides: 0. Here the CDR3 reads CASSGQGYGYTF. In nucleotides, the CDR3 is TGTGCCAGCAGCGGACAGGGCTATGGCTACACCTTC. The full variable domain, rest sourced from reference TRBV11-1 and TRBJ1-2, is EAEVAQSPRYKITEKSQAVAFWCDPISGHATLYWYRQILGQGPELLVQFQDESVVDDSQLPKDRFSAERLKGVDSTLKIQPAELGDSAMYLCASSGQGYGYTFGSGTRLTVV.

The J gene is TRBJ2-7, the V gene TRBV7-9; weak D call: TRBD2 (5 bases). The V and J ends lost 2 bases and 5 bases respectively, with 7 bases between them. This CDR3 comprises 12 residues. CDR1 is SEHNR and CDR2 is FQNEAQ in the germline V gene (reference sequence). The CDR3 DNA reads TGTGCCAGCAGCTTACCTAGCAACGAGCAGTACTTC. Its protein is CASSLPSNEQYF. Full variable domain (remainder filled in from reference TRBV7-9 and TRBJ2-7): DTGVSQNPRHKITKRGQNVTFRCDPISEHNRLYWYRQTLGQGPEFLTYFQNEAQLEKSRLLSDRFSAERPKGSFSTLEIQRTEQGDSAMYLCASSLPSNEQYFGPGTRLTVT.

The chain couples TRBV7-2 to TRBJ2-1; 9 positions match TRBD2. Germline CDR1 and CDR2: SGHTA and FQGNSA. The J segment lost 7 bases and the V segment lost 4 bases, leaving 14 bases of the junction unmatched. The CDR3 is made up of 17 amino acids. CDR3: CASSSRLAARPGNEQFF. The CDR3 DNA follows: TGTGCCAGCAGCTCCCGACTAGCGGCACGCCCGGGGAATGAGCAGTTCTTC.

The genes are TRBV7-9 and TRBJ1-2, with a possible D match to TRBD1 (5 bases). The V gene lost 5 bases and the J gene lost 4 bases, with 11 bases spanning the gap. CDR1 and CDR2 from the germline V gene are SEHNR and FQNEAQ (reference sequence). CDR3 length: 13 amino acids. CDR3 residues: CASSDDSLYGYTF. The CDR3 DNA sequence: TGTGCCAGCAGCGACGACAGCCTCTATGGCTACACCTTC.

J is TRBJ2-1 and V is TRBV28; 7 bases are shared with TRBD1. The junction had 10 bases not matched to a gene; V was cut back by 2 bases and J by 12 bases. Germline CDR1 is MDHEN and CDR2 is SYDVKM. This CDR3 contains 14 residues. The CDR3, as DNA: TGTGCCAGCAGTTTAAGCCCTGACAGGGCAGGGCAGTTCTTC. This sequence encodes CASSLSPDRAGQFF.

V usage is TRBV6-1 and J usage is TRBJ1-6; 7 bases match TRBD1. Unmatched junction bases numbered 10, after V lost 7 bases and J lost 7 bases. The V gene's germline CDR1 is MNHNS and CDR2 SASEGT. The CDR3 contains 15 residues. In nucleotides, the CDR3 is TGTGCCAGCACGCGCGGGACAGAAGGGAATTCACCCCTCCACTTT. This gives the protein CASTRGTEGNSPLHF.

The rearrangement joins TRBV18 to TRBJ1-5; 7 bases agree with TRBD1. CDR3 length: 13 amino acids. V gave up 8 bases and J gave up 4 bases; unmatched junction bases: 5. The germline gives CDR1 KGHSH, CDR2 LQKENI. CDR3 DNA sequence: TGTGCCAGCCAAGGACAGGCAAATCAGCCCCAGCATTTT. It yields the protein CASQGQANQPQHF.

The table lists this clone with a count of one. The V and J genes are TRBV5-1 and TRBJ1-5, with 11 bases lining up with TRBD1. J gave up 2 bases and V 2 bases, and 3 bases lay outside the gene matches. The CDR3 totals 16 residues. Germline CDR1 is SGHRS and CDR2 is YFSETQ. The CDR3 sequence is CASSLGQGAGNQPQHF. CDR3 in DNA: TGCGCCAGCAGCTTAGGACAGGGGGCTGGCAATCAGCCCCAGCATTTT.

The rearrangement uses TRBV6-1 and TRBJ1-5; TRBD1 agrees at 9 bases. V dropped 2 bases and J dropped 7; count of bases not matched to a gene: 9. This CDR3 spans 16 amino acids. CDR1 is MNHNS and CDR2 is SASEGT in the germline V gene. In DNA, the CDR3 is TGTGCCAGCAGTGAACGTACAGGGGGCCTCGGGCAGCCCCAGCATTTT. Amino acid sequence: CASSERTGGLGQPQHF.

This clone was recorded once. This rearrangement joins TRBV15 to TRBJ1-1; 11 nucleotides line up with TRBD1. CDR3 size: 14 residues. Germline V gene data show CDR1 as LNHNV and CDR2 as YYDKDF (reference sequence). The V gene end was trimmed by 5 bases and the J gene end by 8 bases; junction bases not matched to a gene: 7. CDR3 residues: CATSERTGGLEAFF. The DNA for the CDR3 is TGTGCCACCAGCGAACGGACAGGGGGCCTGGAAGCTTTCTTT.

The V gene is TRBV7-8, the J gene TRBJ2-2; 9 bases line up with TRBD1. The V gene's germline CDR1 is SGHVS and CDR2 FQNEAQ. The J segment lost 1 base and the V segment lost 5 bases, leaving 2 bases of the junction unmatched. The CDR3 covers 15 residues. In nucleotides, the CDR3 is TGTGCCAGCAGCCAGGGACAGGGGAACACCGGGGAGCTGTTTTTT. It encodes CASSQGQGNTGELFF.

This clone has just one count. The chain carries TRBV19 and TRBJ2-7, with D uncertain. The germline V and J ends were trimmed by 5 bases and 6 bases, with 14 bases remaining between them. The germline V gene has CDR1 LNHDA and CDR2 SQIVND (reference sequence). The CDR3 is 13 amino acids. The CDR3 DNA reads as TGTGCCAGTAGTGTTAGGCAGGATGGCGAGCAGTACTTC. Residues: CASSVRQDGEQYF.

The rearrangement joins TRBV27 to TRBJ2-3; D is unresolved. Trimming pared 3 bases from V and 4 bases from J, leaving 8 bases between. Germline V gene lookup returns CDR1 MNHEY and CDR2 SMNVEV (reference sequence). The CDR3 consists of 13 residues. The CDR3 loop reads CASSFGQADTQYF. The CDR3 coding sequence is TGTGCCAGCAGTTTTGGGCAGGCAGATACGCAGTATTTT.

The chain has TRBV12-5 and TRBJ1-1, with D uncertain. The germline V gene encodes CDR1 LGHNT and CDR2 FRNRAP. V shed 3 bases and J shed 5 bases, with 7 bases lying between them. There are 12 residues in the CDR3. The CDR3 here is CASGLSATEAFF. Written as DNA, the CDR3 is TGTGCTAGTGGTTTATCAGCGACTGAAGCTTTCTTT.

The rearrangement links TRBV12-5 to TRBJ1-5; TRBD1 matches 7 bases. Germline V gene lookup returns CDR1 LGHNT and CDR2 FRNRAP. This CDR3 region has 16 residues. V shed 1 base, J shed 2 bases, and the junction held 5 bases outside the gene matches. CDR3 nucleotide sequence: TGTGCTAGTGGTTTGGGCAACAGGGGTGGCAATCAGCCCCAGCATTTT. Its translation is CASGLGNRGGNQPQHF. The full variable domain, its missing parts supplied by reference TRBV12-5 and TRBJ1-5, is DARVTQTPRHKVTEMGQEVTMRCQPILGHNTVFWYRQTMMQGLELLAYFRNRAPLDDSGMPKDRFSAEMPDATLATLKIQPSEPRDSAVYFCASGLGNRGGNQPQHFGDGTRLSIL.

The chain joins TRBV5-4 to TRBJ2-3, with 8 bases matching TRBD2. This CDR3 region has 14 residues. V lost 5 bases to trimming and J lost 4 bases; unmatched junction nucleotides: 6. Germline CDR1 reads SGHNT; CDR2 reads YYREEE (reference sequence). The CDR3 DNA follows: TGTGCCAGCAGTCCCGGGAGGGCTCCAGATACGCAGTATTTT. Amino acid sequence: CASSPGRAPDTQYF.

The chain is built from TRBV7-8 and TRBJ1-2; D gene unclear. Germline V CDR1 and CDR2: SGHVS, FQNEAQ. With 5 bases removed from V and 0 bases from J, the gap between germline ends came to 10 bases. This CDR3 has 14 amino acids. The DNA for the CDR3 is TGTGCCAGCAGCCCCAGGATTTCTAACTATGGCTACACCTTC. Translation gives CASSPRISNYGYTF.

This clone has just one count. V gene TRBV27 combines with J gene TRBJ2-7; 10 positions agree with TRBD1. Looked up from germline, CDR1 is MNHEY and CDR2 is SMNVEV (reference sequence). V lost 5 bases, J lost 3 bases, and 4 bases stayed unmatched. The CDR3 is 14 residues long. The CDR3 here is CASSQTGGGYEQYF. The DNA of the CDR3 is TGTGCCAGCAGTCAGACAGGGGGCGGCTACGAGCAGTACTTC.

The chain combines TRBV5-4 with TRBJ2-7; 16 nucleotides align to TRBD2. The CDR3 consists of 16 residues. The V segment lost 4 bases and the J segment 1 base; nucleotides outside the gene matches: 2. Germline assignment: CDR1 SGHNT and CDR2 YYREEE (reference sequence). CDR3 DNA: TGTGCCAGCAGCCAGGGACTAGCGGGGGGGTCCTACGAGCAGTACTTC. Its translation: CASSQGLAGGSYEQYF.

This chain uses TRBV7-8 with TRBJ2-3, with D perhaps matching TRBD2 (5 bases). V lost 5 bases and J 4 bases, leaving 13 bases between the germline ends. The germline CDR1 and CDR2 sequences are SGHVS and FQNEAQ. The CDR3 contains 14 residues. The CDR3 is CASSPPEGSDTQYF. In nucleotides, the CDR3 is TGTGCCAGCAGCCCCCCAGAGGGTTCAGATACGCAGTATTTT.